Below, 12 T cell receptor beta chains from the same sample are listed, as sequenced in a study of identical twins. TCRdb reprocessed the 5' RACE reads via MiXCR and lists one record per CDR3 protein. The table shows approximately 490,000 distinct CDR3 sequences, with about 22% occurring only once. These data were likewise used in another study, on yellow fever vaccine responses in identical twins.

The specimen was CD4+ T cells sorted from blood. The source of these receptors is a woman between 18 and 30 years old in good health.

In its sample, this clonotype was seen a few times. The rearrangement joins TRBV11-1 to TRBJ2-1, with TRBD2 identical over 8 bases. There are 21 residues in the CDR3. Germline V gene lookup returns CDR1 SGHAT and CDR2 FQDESV (reference sequence). Unmatched junction bases numbered 20, after V lost 3 bases and J lost 1 base. CDR3 sequence reads: CASSLFEIQKSGSGSYNEQFF. CDR3 sequence (DNA): TGTGCCAGCAGCTTGTTCGAGATACAGAAAAGCGGGAGTGGGTCCTACAATGAGCAGTTCTTC. The complete variable domain, with remaining parts taken from reference TRBV11-1 and TRBJ2-1, reads EAEVAQSPRYKITEKSQAVAFWCDPISGHATLYWYRQILGQGPELLVQFQDESVVDDSQLPKDRFSAERLKGVDSTLKIQPAELGDSAMYLCASSLFEIQKSGSGSYNEQFFGPGTRLTVL.

The J gene is TRBJ1-5, the V gene TRBV7-2; perhaps TRBD1 as D (5 bases). The germline CDR1 and CDR2 sequences are SGHTA and FQGNSA. V was trimmed by 2 bases and J by 0 bases, leaving 8 bases between them. The CDR3 is 15 amino acids. The CDR3 nucleotides read TGTGCCAGCAGCTTACTCCAGGGTAGCAATCAGCCCCAGCATTTT. Translation: CASSLLQGSNQPQHF. Supplemented by reference TRBV7-2 and TRBJ1-5, the full variable domain reads GAGVSQSPSNKVTEKGKDVELRCDPISGHTALYWYRQSLGQGLEFLIYFQGNSAPDKSGLPSDRFSAERTGGSVSTLTIQRTQQEDSAVYLCASSLLQGSNQPQHFGDGTRLSIL.

The CDR3 sequence is CASSLEIYNEQFF. Written as DNA, the CDR3 is TGCGCCAGCAGCTTGGAGATTTACAATGAGCAGTTCTTC. The rearrangement uses TRBV5-1 and TRBJ2-1; no definite D call. The CDR3 has 13 amino acids. Per the germline V gene, CDR1 is SGHRS and CDR2 is YFSETQ. Trimming stripped 0 bases from V and 4 bases from J, with 5 bases between. Together with reference TRBV5-1 and TRBJ2-1, the CDR3 gives the full variable domain: KAGVTQTPRYLIKTRGQQVTLSCSPISGHRSVSWYQQTPGQGLQFLFEYFSETQRNKGNFPGRFSGRQFSNSRSEMNVSTLELGDSALYLCASSLEIYNEQFFGPGTRLTVL.

This clonotype was observed a few times. The chain joins TRBV2 to TRBJ2-3; the match to TRBD1 covers 9 bases. The junction had 13 bases not matched to a gene; V was cut back by 5 bases and J by 1 base. There are 18 residues in the CDR3. Germline V gene sequence: CDR1 SNHLY, CDR2 FYNNEI. The CDR3: CASSWDRDKARGTDTQYF. CDR3 coding DNA: TGTGCCAGCAGTTGGGACAGGGATAAGGCTAGGGGCACAGATACGCAGTATTTT.

The sample holds a few counts of this clonotype. The chain employs TRBV12-3 or TRBV12-4 and TRBJ2-3; 15 bases match TRBD2. V lost 6 bases, J lost 6 bases, and 4 bases stayed unmatched. This CDR3 region has 15 residues. The DNA for the CDR3 is TGTGCCAGCAGGCGGACTAGCGGGAGGGCCGATACGCAGTATTTT. Translated, it gives CASRRTSGRADTQYF.

J is TRBJ2-5 and V is TRBV20-1; weak D call: TRBD1 (6 bases). Germline V gene lookup returns CDR1 DFQATT and CDR2 SNEGSKA (reference sequence). The length of the CDR3 is 12 residues. Deletions cut 6 bases from V and 3 bases from J, with 11 bases between. CDR3 residues: CSAPDRKETQYF. The CDR3 region has the DNA TGCAGTGCACCTGACAGGAAAGAGACCCAGTACTTC.

This sequence joins TRBV6-1 and TRBJ2-7; D is possibly TRBD2 (6 bases). This CDR3 has 14 amino acids. Per germline, CDR1 MNHNS and CDR2 SASEGT. V lost 6 bases and J 3 bases, leaving 15 bases between the germline ends. This chain's CDR3 is CASRLRLGDYEQYF. The DNA for the CDR3 is TGTGCCAGCAGACTCAGACTAGGAGACTACGAGCAGTACTTC.

This clonotype has a handful of counts. This chain connects TRBV25-1 to TRBJ2-3; D is ambiguous. Trimming removed 3 bases at V and 2 bases at J, with 9 bases between. Germline lookup yields CDR1 MGHDK and CDR2 SYGVNS. This CDR3 region has 14 residues. CDR3 residues: CASSDNHPTDTQYF. CDR3 sequence (DNA): TGTGCCAGCAGTGATAATCACCCCACAGATACGCAGTATTTT.

V usage is TRBV6-5 and J usage is TRBJ2-2, with D possibly TRBD1 on 5 matching bases. The CDR3 totals 15 residues. V was pared by 2 bases and J by 4 bases, with 11 bases between. Per germline, CDR1 MNHEY and CDR2 SVGAGI. The CDR3 here is CASSYARETTGELFF. The CDR3 DNA is TGTGCCAGCAGTTACGCCAGGGAAACCACCGGGGAGCTGTTTTTT.

The J gene is TRBJ2-3, the V gene TRBV7-3, with D perhaps TRBD2 (5 bases). Germline CDR1 SGHTA, CDR2 FQGTGA. Trimming removed 0 bases at V and 0 bases at J, with 7 bases between. The CDR3 loop spans 15 amino acids. The CDR3 spells CASSLTSVSTDTQYF. For the CDR3, the DNA is TGTGCCAGCAGCTTAACTAGCGTCAGCACAGATACGCAGTATTTT. The full variable domain, with the rest looked up from reference TRBV7-3 and TRBJ2-3, is GAGVSQTPSNKVTEKGKYVELRCDPISGHTALYWYRQSLGQGPEFLIYFQGTGAADDSGLPNDRFFAVRPEGSVSTLKIQRTERGDSAVYLCASSLTSVSTDTQYFGPGTRLTVL.

The table lists this clonotype with a few counts. This chain connects TRBV6-6 to TRBJ1-5; possible D gene TRBD1, 5 bases. Trimming shortened V by 8 bases and J by 12 bases, and 20 bases separated the two germline ends. CDR1 is MNHNY and CDR2 is SVGAGI in the germline V gene (reference sequence). This CDR3 region has 13 residues. In DNA form, the CDR3 reads TGTGCCAGCCGACAAATACAGGAAAGTAGCCAGCATTTT. Its translation: CASRQIQESSQHF.

V and J are TRBV5-6 and TRBJ2-2; TRBD2 aligns across 7 bases. Germline CDR1 SGHDT, CDR2 YYEEEE. V lost 4 bases to trimming and J lost 6 bases; unmatched junction nucleotides: 9. This CDR3 contains 15 residues. This chain's CDR3 is CASSLYERDAGELFF. The CDR3 bases are TGTGCCAGCAGCCTATATGAGCGGGATGCCGGGGAGCTGTTTTTT.